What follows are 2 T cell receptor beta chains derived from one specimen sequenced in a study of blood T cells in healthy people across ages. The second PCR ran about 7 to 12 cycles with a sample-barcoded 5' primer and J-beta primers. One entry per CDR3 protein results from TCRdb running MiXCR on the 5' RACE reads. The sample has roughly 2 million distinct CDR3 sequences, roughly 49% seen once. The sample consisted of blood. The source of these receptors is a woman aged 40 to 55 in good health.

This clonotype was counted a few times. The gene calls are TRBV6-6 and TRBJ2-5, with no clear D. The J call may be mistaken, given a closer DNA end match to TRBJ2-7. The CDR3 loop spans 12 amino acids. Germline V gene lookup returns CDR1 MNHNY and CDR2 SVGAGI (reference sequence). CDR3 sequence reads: CASSYRTFEQYF. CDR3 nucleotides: TGTGCCAGCAGTTACAGGACGTTCGAGCAGTACTTC.

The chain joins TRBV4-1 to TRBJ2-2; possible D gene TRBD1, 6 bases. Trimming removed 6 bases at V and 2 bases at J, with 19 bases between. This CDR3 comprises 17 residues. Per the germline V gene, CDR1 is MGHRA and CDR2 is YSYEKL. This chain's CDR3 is CASRETLRGTNTGELFF. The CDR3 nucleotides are TGCGCCAGCAGGGAAACGCTAAGGGGGACAAACACCGGGGAGCTGTTTTTT.